The 17 T cell receptor beta chains presented below share a single source sample, sequenced in a study of blood T cell repertoires in COVID-19 (dated by TCRdb to 2019 to 2021). The library was obtained by the immunoSEQ multiplex PCR assay. TCRdb obtained this table from immuneACCESS and retained in-frame rearrangements with V and J assigned. These tables miss some clones; where compared with another copy, unresolved V genes account for less than half of the shortfall, and the remainder is unexplained. The sample profile shows around 390,000 clones; about 86% of them were found once. Of the sample, roughly 10% is held by the ten largest clones. The sample consisted of PBMCs or T cells enriched from blood (not recorded which). Receptors were obtained from a woman between 50 and 59 years old who had recovered from COVID-19.

This chain connects TRBV10-3 to TRBJ1-1, with unresolved D. V was shortened by 5 bases and J by 1 base, with 8 bases between the two germline ends. Per the germline V gene, CDR1 is ENHRY and CDR2 is SYGVKD. This CDR3 contains 13 residues. DNA for the CDR3: TGTGCCATCAGTTTTTCTTCGAACACTGAAGCTTTCTTT. Translating it yields CAISFSSNTEAFF.

This clone has just one count. The chain joins TRBV18 to TRBJ2-5, with a possible D match to TRBD2 (5 bases). Trimming left V 1 base short and J 4 bases short, with 7 bases between. The CDR3 covers 13 residues. The germline V gene has CDR1 KGHSH and CDR2 LQKENI. DNA of the CDR3: TGTGCCAGCTCACCACTGGGGAGAGAGACCCAGTACTTC. This sequence encodes CASSPLGRETQYF.

This chain's CDR3 is CASSSLETGRNSPLHF. The DNA for the CDR3 is TGTGCCAGCAGCTCCCTGGAGACAGGGCGCAATTCACCCCTCCACTTT. The J gene is TRBJ1-6, the V gene TRBV7-2, with 7 bases matching TRBD1. V lost 4 bases to trimming and J lost 7 bases; unmatched junction nucleotides: 10. The CDR3 runs to 16 residues. CDR1 SGHTA and CDR2 FQGNSA come from the germline V gene.

The V and J genes are TRBV6-6 and TRBJ1-6; 9 positions agree with TRBD1. CDR1 and CDR2 from the germline V gene are MNHNY and SVGAGI (reference sequence). CDR3 size: 19 residues. Trimming at V came to 5 bases and at J to 10 bases, leaving 21 bases not matched to a gene. DNA for the CDR3: TGTGCCAGCAGTCCTCCGGGACAGGGCCCTATAATTCACCGCTCACCCCTCCACTTT. It translates to CASSPPGQGPIIHRSPLHF.

This clone was detected only once. The chain carries TRBV7-9 and TRBJ1-1; tentatively, D is TRBD1 (5 bases). This CDR3 has 15 residues. V lost 7 bases, J lost 0 bases, and 15 bases lay in between. CDR1 and CDR2 from the germline V gene are SEHNR and FQNEAQ (reference sequence). CDR3 sequence (DNA): TGTGCCAGCATCGGTGACAGAGCACTGAACACTGAAGCTTTCTTT. Its protein is CASIGDRALNTEAFF.

The gene calls are TRBV18 and TRBJ2-2; 9 nucleotides agree with TRBD1. The CDR3 loop spans 16 amino acids. CDR1 and CDR2 (germline): KGHSH, LQKENI. The V gene end was trimmed by 3 bases and the J gene end by 0 bases; junction bases not matched to a gene: 2. CDR3 region: CASSPRDRANTGELFF. Written as DNA, the CDR3 is TGTGCCAGCTCACCCCGGGACAGGGCGAACACCGGGGAGCTGTTTTTT.

The chain uses TRBV5-1 and TRBJ1-1; TRBD1 is a possible D gene (5 bases). Trimming removed 0 bases from V and 0 bases from J, with 6 bases in between. The germline gives CDR1 SGHRS, CDR2 YFSETQ. The CDR3 runs 14 residues. The CDR3 nucleotides read TGCGCCAGCAGCTTGGACAGGCTGAACACTGAAGCTTTCTTT. Translation gives CASSLDRLNTEAFF.

This clone was counted a single time. The V and J genes are TRBV19 and TRBJ1-1; D is undetermined. CDR3 size: 15 residues. Trimming took off 6 bases at V and 3 bases at J, with 17 bases between the two ends. Germline CDR1 reads LNHDA; CDR2 reads SQIVND (reference sequence). The CDR3 DNA is TGTGCCAGTAGGGAAGCGGGAAGGGCTTACACTGAAGCTTTCTTT. Its protein is CASREAGRAYTEAFF.

The V call is TRBV5-8, the J call TRBJ1-1; a weak D match, TRBD1 (6 bases). The germline V gene has CDR1 SGHTS and CDR2 YDEGEE. The CDR3 totals 13 residues. Trimming took 1 base from V and 5 from J, leaving 9 bases between them. The CDR3 region has the DNA TGTGCCAGCAGCTTGACAGGGAGAACTGAAGCTTTCTTT. Translation: CASSLTGRTEAFF.

The J gene is TRBJ1-2, the V gene TRBV12-5, with D unclear. Germline V gives CDR1 LGHNT, CDR2 FRNRAP. Trimming took off 6 bases at V and 7 bases at J, with 12 bases between the two ends. The CDR3 contains 12 residues. In DNA form, the CDR3 reads TGTGCTAGTGGCCTCGAGCGCGGTGGCTACACCTTC. Translated: CASGLERGGYTF.

This clone was recorded many times. The chain has TRBV5-1 and TRBJ2-2; 11 bases fit TRBD2. CDR3 length: 16 amino acids. The V gene end was trimmed by 5 bases and the J gene end by 2 bases; junction bases not matched to a gene: 5. Per germline, CDR1 SGHRS and CDR2 YFSETQ. CDR3 residues: CASSQTSGVNTGELFF. CDR3 DNA sequence: TGCGCCAGCAGTCAGACTAGCGGGGTTAACACCGGGGAGCTGTTTTTT.

V and J are TRBV19 and TRBJ2-2; 9 positions match TRBD2. J was trimmed by 0 bases and V by 8 bases; bases with no gene match: 13. The CDR3 is 18 residues long. Germline V gene sequence: CDR1 LNHDA, CDR2 SQIVND (reference sequence). CDR3 protein: CASQTGLAGGTNTGELFF. Here the CDR3 DNA reads TGTGCCAGTCAAACGGGACTCGCGGGGGGGACGAACACCGGGGAGCTGTTTTTT.

This rearrangement joins TRBV5-6 to TRBJ1-3; a weak D match, TRBD1 (6 bases). This CDR3 comprises 15 residues. Germline V CDR1 and CDR2: SGHDT, YYEEEE. Trimming removed 0 bases at V and 2 bases at J, with 9 bases between. As DNA, the CDR3 is TGTGCCAGCAGCTTGGGGGGACAAGCTGGAAACACCATATATTTT. This codes for CASSLGGQAGNTIYF.

The chain recombines TRBV4-1 with TRBJ1-5; D call uncertain. This CDR3 spans 18 amino acids. Trimming pared 4 bases from V and 2 bases from J, leaving 21 bases between. The germline V gene encodes CDR1 MGHRA and CDR2 YSYEKL. DNA for the CDR3: TGCGCCAGCAGCCCGGTGTACGTACCCAGGAAGGGCAATCAGCCCCAGCATTTT. This translates into CASSPVYVPRKGNQPQHF.

This clone came up once. The chain carries TRBV4-2 and TRBJ1-5, with a possible D match to TRBD1 (6 bases). This CDR3 region has 17 residues. CDR1 and CDR2 from the germline V gene are LGHNA and YNFKEQ. The V gene lost 5 bases and the J gene lost 3 bases, with 20 bases spanning the gap. CDR3 protein: CASSKGAAAGVNQPQHF. In DNA, the CDR3 is TGTGCCAGCAGCAAAGGGGCGGCGGCAGGGGTCAATCAGCCCCAGCATTTT.

This chain links TRBV19 with TRBJ2-5, with D uncertain. In germline, CDR1 is LNHDA, CDR2 SQIVND (reference sequence). Deletions cut 5 bases from V and 2 bases from J, with 3 bases between. This CDR3 contains 11 residues. For the CDR3, the DNA is TGTGCCAGTAGTTTACAAGAGACCCAGTACTTC. It yields the protein CASSLQETQYF.

The sample holds a few counts of this clone. The chain joins TRBV7-8 to TRBJ1-1, with D maybe TRBD1 (5 bases). Germline assignment: CDR1 SGHVS and CDR2 FQNEAQ. V lost 1 base to trimming and J lost 4 bases, with 13 bases between them. There are 15 residues in the CDR3. In DNA, the CDR3 is TGTGCCAGCAGCTTAGTAGGCGGGGGTTTCACTGAAGCTTTCTTT. Translated: CASSLVGGGFTEAFF.